These 29 T cell receptor beta chains came from one sample sequenced in a study of early T cells in non-severe SARS-CoV-2 infection. TCRdb analysed the 5' RACE reads with MiXCR anew, one entry per CDR3 protein. This sample has just over 60,000 distinct CDR3 sequences, with 7.5% to 10% found just once. The sequencing sample was made of whole blood. These TCRs come from an adult who was a healthcare worker with PCR-confirmed SARS-CoV-2 infection or an uninfected control (not recorded which).

This clonotype was found a few times. J is TRBJ1-2 and V is TRBV10-3; D remains ambiguous. Per the germline V gene, CDR1 is ENHRY and CDR2 is SYGVKD. The CDR3 runs 14 residues. Trimming left V 8 bases short and J 1 base short, with 14 bases between. The CDR3 sequence is CAIQSPTSNYGYTF. The CDR3 coding sequence is TGTGCCATCCAAAGTCCTACTAGTAACTATGGCTACACCTTC.

This clonotype was detected ten times or more. The rearrangement uses TRBV12-3 or TRBV12-4 and TRBJ2-1, with 11 bases that match TRBD2. This CDR3 comprises 16 residues. With 6 bases clipped from V and 7 bases from J, the junction kept 11 bases outside the gene matches. In DNA form, the CDR3 reads TGTGCCAGCAGCACTAGCGGGGGTTTCGCAACGAATGAGCAGTTCTTC. It encodes CASSTSGGFATNEQFF.

This clonotype was seen a handful of times. The CDR3 protein is CASNSRSSYNEQFF. CDR3 nucleotide sequence: TGTGCCAGCAACTCGCGGAGCTCCTACAATGAGCAGTTCTTC. The V and J genes are TRBV12-3 or TRBV12-4 and TRBJ2-1; unclear D gene. The CDR3 totals 14 residues. Trimming left V 7 bases short and J 0 bases short, with 10 bases between.

This sequence joins TRBV20-1 and TRBJ2-3; D may be TRBD2 (6 bases). The CDR3 sequence is 14 residues long. Trimming took 0 bases from V and 0 from J, leaving 7 bases between them. Germline CDR1 reads DFQATT; CDR2 reads SNEGSKA (reference sequence). The CDR3 sequence: CSARDGTSTDTQYF. CDR3 in DNA: TGCAGTGCTAGAGATGGGACTAGCACAGATACGCAGTATTTT.

This clonotype was found a few times. The chain carries TRBV3-1 and TRBJ1-3; no reliable D call. The V gene lost 4 bases and the J gene lost 0 bases, with 7 bases spanning the gap. CDR3 length: 14 residues. The germline CDR1 and CDR2 sequences are LGHDT and YNNKEL (reference sequence). The CDR3 DNA sequence: TGTGCCAGCAGCCGCTCTGCCTCTGGAAACACCATATATTTT. Translated, it gives CASSRSASGNTIYF. The full variable domain, rest sourced from reference TRBV3-1 and TRBJ1-3, is DTAVSQTPKYLVTQMGNDKSIKCEQNLGHDTMYWYKQDSKKFLKIMFSYNNKELIINETVPNRFSPKSPDKAHLNLHINSLELGDSAVYFCASSRSASGNTIYFGEGSWLTVV.

This clonotype was counted at least ten times. The J gene is TRBJ1-1, the V gene TRBV19; D is possibly TRBD1 (5 bases). Germline lookup yields CDR1 LNHDA and CDR2 SQIVND (reference sequence). The CDR3 consists of 12 residues. V lost 1 base to trimming and J lost 11 bases, with 11 bases between them. The CDR3 DNA reads TGTGCCAGTAGTATAGGGGACTCTACTGCTTTCTTT. This codes for CASSIGDSTAFF.

In this sample, this clonotype turned up a few times. This rearrangement joins TRBV24-1 to TRBJ2-7; D possibly uses TRBD1 or TRBD2 (5 bases each). Germline loops: CDR1 KGHDR, CDR2 SFDVKD. The length of the CDR3 is 14 residues. The ends were cut back, 3 bases at V and 5 bases at J, with 13 bases in the middle. The DNA for the CDR3 is TGTGCCACCAGTGATCGGGACGCCGACCACGAGCAGTACGTC. Translated, it gives CATSDRDADHEQYV.

This clonotype was found many times. This chain uses TRBV18 with TRBJ1-2; D possibly corresponds to TRBD1 (5 bases). Trimming pared 6 bases from V and 3 bases from J, leaving 14 bases between. Looked up from germline, CDR1 is KGHSH and CDR2 is LQKENI. The CDR3 is made up of 14 amino acids. CDR3 sequence (DNA): TGTGCCAGCTCGCCGGGGCAGGGAGACTATGGCTACACCTTC. Encoded protein: CASSPGQGDYGYTF. Combining the CDR3 with reference TRBV18 and TRBJ1-2 gives the whole variable domain NAGVMQNPRHLVRRRGQEARLRCSPMKGHSHVYWYRQLPEEGLKFMVYLQKENIIDESGMPKERFSAEFPKEGPSILRIQQVVRGDSAAYFCASSPGQGDYGYTFGSGTRLTVV.

This clonotype was detected many times. The rearrangement uses TRBV12-3 or TRBV12-4 and TRBJ1-1, with unresolved D. This CDR3 comprises 14 residues. V lost 1 base, J lost 2 bases, and 8 bases lay in between. The CDR3: CASSLDQANTEAFF. Here the CDR3 DNA reads TGTGCCAGCAGTTTAGACCAGGCCAACACTGAAGCTTTCTTT.

The chain is built from TRBV19 and TRBJ2-2, with D perhaps matching TRBD2 (5 bases). The CDR3 is 14 residues long. The V gene lost 6 bases and the J gene lost 1 base, with 9 bases spanning the gap. Germline CDR1 reads LNHDA; CDR2 reads SQIVND (reference sequence). In DNA, the CDR3 is TGTGCCAGTAGCCGAGCGGTGAACACCGGGGAGCTGTTTTTT. Residues: CASSRAVNTGELFF.

Only a few counts were recorded for this clonotype. The rearrangement links TRBV27 to TRBJ1-6; D gene unclear. The V gene's germline CDR1 is MNHEY and CDR2 SMNVEV (reference sequence). V lost 5 bases to trimming and J lost 2 bases, with 7 bases between them. The CDR3 sequence is 14 residues long. As DNA, the CDR3 is TGTGCCAGCAGTGCCAGACCCTATAATTCACCCCTCCACTTT. The encoded protein is CASSARPYNSPLHF.

The CDR3 coding sequence is TGTGCCAGCAGCTTCTCCCCTATAGAGGCCGGGGAGCTGTTTTTT. It encodes CASSFSPIEAGELFF. The chain combines TRBV7-3 with TRBJ2-2; unclear D gene. Trimming left V 3 bases short and J 6 bases short, with 14 bases between. This CDR3 region has 15 residues. The germline CDR1 and CDR2 sequences are SGHTA and FQGTGA.

The J gene is TRBJ2-5, the V gene TRBV18; 11 nucleotides align to TRBD2. Trimming cost V 2 bases and J 2 bases; bases outside gene matches: 7. The CDR3 covers 17 residues. Germline V gene sequence: CDR1 KGHSH, CDR2 LQKENI. The CDR3, as DNA: TGTGCCAGCTCACCAACTTTGACTAGCGGGGCACAAGAGACCCAGTACTTC. Protein: CASSPTLTSGAQETQYF.

This chain links TRBV7-2 with TRBJ1-2; TRBD1 is a possible D gene (5 bases). The CDR3 is made up of 15 amino acids. CDR1 is SGHTA, CDR2 FQGNSA, per germline. With 4 bases removed from V and 8 bases from J, the gap between germline ends came to 20 bases. The CDR3 reads CASSSRPGQREGYTF. CDR3 in DNA: TGTGCCAGCAGCTCACGCCCTGGACAAAGGGAGGGCTACACCTTC.

This clonotype was observed many times. This chain connects TRBV30 to TRBJ1-1; D is unclear. Trimming took off 5 bases at V and 5 bases at J, with 9 bases between the two ends. CDR3 length equals 11 residues. Germline assignment: CDR1 GTSNPN and CDR2 SVGIG (reference sequence). CDR3 DNA: TGTGCCTGGGTGGCGTGGACTGAAGCTTTCTTT. It encodes CAWVAWTEAFF.

The chain links TRBV2 to TRBJ2-7, with D maybe TRBD1 (6 bases). The CDR3 consists of 15 residues. Trimming removed 2 bases at V and 0 bases at J, with 11 bases between. Germline-derived CDR1 and CDR2 are SNHLY and FYNNEI. This CDR3 reads CASSELTGSSYEQYV. In DNA, the CDR3 is TGTGCCAGCAGTGAATTAACAGGGAGCTCCTACGAGCAGTACGTC.

This clonotype appeared many times. The rearrangement uses TRBV11-2 and TRBJ1-2; 7 bases match TRBD1. Germline trimming cut 5 bases from V and 1 base from J; bases unmatched to any gene: 1. CDR3 length: 13 residues. The germline CDR1 and CDR2 sequences are SGHAT and FQNNGV. The CDR3 spells CASSPGGNYGYTF. CDR3 sequence (DNA): TGTGCCAGCAGCCCAGGGGGTAACTATGGCTACACCTTC.

There are many counts of this clonotype. This sequence joins TRBV20-1 and TRBJ2-3; TRBD2 matches 14 bases. Germline CDR1 reads DFQATT; CDR2 reads SNEGSKA (reference sequence). The CDR3 has 15 residues. The V segment lost 5 bases and the J segment 2 bases; nucleotides outside the gene matches: 3. CDR3 DNA sequence: TGCAGTGCTCTGACTAGCGGGGGGGCCACAGATACGCAGTATTTT. It encodes CSALTSGGATDTQYF.

The table lists this clonotype with many counts. The chain carries TRBV7-3 and TRBJ2-1; D unclear. Germline V CDR1 and CDR2: SGHTA, FQGTGA. Trimming pared 4 bases from V and 11 bases from J, leaving 15 bases between. CDR3 length: 13 amino acids. CDR3 amino acids: CASSSTYDGQQFF. CDR3 bases: TGTGCCAGCAGCTCGACGTACGATGGTCAGCAGTTCTTC.

This clonotype was observed a few times. V gene TRBV3-1 combines with J gene TRBJ1-2, with TRBD1 matching over 8 bases. This CDR3 is 15 amino acids long. Germline lookup yields CDR1 LGHDT and CDR2 YNNKEL (reference sequence). V lost 4 bases and J lost 7; bases outside the gene matches: 11. In DNA, the CDR3 is TGTGCCAGCAGCCCCCAGAACAGGGGGAGAGGTGGCTACACCTTC. Encoded protein: CASSPQNRGRGGYTF.

There are many counts of this clonotype. This chain connects TRBV3-1 to TRBJ2-1; D call uncertain. CDR1 and CDR2 (germline): LGHDT, YNNKEL (reference sequence). The CDR3 runs 12 residues. V lost 5 bases and J 7 bases, leaving 9 bases between the germline ends. The CDR3 nucleotides read TGTGCCAGCAGCTCTCTAAAGAATGAGCAGTTCTTC. This gives the protein CASSSLKNEQFF.

The chain employs TRBV12-3 or TRBV12-4 and TRBJ1-1; D is unresolved. Trimming left V 5 bases short and J 5 bases short, with 18 bases between. CDR3 length: 15 residues. This CDR3 reads CASSSSRELWTEAFF. CDR3 sequence (DNA): TGTGCCAGCAGTAGCTCCCGGGAATTATGGACTGAAGCTTTCTTT.

The table lists this clonotype with a few counts. The chain combines TRBV7-6 with TRBJ1-4, with D maybe TRBD1 (5 bases). Germline V gene data show CDR1 as SGHVS and CDR2 as FNYEAQ. The ends were cut back, 1 base at V and 7 bases at J, with 13 bases in the middle. The CDR3 runs 15 residues. As DNA, the CDR3 is TGTGCCAGCAGCTTAGATCAGGGATGGGGTGAAAAACTGTTTTTT. Translating gives CASSLDQGWGEKLFF.

The V call is TRBV6-1, the J call TRBJ2-1; 8 positions match TRBD1. Trimming removed 5 bases from V and 7 bases from J; junction bases left unmatched: 4. The CDR3 spans 13 residues. CDR1 and CDR2 from the germline V gene are MNHNS and SASEGT. CDR3 protein: CASSRTGINEQFF. CDR3 sequence (DNA): TGTGCCAGCAGTAGGACAGGGATAAATGAGCAGTTCTTC.

In its sample, this clonotype was seen a few times. The chain uses TRBV2 and TRBJ2-1; TRBD1 agrees at 10 bases. The CDR3 contains 15 residues. V lost 7 bases to trimming and J lost 4 bases; unmatched junction nucleotides: 7. Germline V gene lookup returns CDR1 SNHLY and CDR2 FYNNEI. The CDR3 bases are TGTGCCAGCAATCCCGGGACAGGGGTGTACAATGAGCAGTTCTTC. It specifies CASNPGTGVYNEQFF.

The chain is built from TRBV13 and TRBJ2-3; tentatively, D is TRBD1 or TRBD2 (5 bases each). V shed 5 bases and J shed 3 bases, with 12 bases lying between them. The CDR3 consists of 14 residues. CDR1 PRHDT and CDR2 FYEKMQ come from the germline V gene (reference sequence). DNA of the CDR3: TGTGCCAGCAGCCCCAGGGACGGGACAGATACGCAGTATTTT. Translated, it gives CASSPRDGTDTQYF.

This clonotype has a count of ten or more. The chain is built from TRBV27 and TRBJ1-2; a weak D match, TRBD1 (5 bases). Germline assignment: CDR1 MNHEY and CDR2 SMNVEV (reference sequence). The CDR3 loop spans 14 amino acids. V lost 5 bases and J lost 9, with 19 bases in between. The CDR3 protein is CASSPVAGPRSYTF. Written as DNA, the CDR3 is TGTGCCAGCAGTCCCGTCGCGGGGCCCCGTAGCTACACCTTC.

This clonotype occurred a few times. The chain carries TRBV24-1 and TRBJ2-3; TRBD2 agrees at 12 bases. With V trimmed by 4 bases and J by 1 base, 2 bases remained unmatched. CDR1 is KGHDR and CDR2 is SFDVKD in the germline V gene. The CDR3 runs to 16 residues. The CDR3 is CATSDWTSGGTDTQYF. DNA of the CDR3: TGTGCCACCAGTGACTGGACTAGCGGGGGCACAGATACGCAGTATTTT.

In this sample, this clonotype turned up a few times. The chain combines TRBV27 with TRBJ1-2; D is unresolved. Trimming removed 4 bases at V and 9 bases at J, with 15 bases between. The CDR3 totals 13 residues. Germline lookup yields CDR1 MNHEY and CDR2 SMNVEV (reference sequence). CDR3 sequence: CASSSQPLVRYTF. CDR3 nucleotides: TGTGCCAGCAGTTCCCAGCCCCTTGTTCGCTACACCTTC.